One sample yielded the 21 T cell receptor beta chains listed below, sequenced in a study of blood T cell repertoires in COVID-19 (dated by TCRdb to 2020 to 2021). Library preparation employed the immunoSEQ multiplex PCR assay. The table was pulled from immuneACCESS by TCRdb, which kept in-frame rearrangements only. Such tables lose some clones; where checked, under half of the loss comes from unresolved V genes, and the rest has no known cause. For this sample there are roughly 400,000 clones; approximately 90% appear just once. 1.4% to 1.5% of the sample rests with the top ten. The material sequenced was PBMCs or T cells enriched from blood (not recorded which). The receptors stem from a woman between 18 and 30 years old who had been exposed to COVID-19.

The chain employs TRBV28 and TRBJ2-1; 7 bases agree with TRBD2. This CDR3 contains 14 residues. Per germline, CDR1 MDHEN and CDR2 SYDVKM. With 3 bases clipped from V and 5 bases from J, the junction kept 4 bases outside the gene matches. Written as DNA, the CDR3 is TGTGCCAGCAGTTTTGTAGCGGGTAACAATGAGCAGTTCTTC. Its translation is CASSFVAGNNEQFF.

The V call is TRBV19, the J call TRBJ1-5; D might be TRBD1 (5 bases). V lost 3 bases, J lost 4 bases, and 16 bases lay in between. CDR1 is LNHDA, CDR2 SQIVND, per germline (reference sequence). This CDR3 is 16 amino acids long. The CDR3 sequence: CASSIQRAGLNQPQHF. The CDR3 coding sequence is TGTGCCAGTAGTATTCAACGGGCAGGGCTGAATCAGCCCCAGCATTTT.

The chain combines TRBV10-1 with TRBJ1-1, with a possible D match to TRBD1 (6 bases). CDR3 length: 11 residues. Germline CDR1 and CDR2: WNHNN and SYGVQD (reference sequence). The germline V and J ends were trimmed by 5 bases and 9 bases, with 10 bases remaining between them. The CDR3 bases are TGCGCCAGCAGTCAAGGGGGAAAAGCTTTCTTT. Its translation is CASSQGGKAFF.

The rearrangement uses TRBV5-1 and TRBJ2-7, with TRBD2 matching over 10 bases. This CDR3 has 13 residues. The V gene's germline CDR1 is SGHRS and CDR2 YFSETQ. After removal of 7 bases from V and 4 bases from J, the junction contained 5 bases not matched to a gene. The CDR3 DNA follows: TGCGCCAGCTCGGAGCGGGAGGGATACGAGCAGTACTTC. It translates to CASSEREGYEQYF.

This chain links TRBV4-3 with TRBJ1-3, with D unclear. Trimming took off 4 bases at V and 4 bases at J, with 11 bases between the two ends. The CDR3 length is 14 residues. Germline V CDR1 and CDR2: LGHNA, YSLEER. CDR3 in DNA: TGCGCCAGCAGCCCGTCCTCGGGGGGAAACACCATATATTTT. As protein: CASSPSSGGNTIYF.

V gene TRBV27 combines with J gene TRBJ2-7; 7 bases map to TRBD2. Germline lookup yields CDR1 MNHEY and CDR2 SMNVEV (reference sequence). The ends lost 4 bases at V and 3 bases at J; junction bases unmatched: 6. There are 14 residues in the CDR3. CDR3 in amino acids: CASSSREGFYEQYF. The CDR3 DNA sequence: TGTGCCAGCAGTTCGAGGGAGGGATTCTACGAGCAGTACTTC.

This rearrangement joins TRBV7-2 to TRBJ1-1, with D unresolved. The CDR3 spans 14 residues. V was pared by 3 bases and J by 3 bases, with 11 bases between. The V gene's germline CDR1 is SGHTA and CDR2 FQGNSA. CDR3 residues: CASSFSGRDTEAFF. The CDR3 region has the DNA TGTGCCAGCAGCTTCTCGGGAAGGGACACTGAAGCTTTCTTT.

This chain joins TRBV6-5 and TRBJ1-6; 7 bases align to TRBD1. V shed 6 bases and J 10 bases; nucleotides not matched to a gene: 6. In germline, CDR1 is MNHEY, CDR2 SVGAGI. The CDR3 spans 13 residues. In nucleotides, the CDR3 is TGTGCCAGCAGGGCCGGGACAGTGTCACCCCTCCACTTT. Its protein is CASRAGTVSPLHF.

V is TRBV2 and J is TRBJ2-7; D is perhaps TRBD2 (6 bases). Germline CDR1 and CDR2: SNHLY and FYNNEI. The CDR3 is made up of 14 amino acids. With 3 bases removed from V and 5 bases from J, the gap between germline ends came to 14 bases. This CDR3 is CASSDLRLVHEQYF. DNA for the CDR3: TGTGCCAGCAGTGACTTGCGACTAGTCCACGAGCAGTACTTC.

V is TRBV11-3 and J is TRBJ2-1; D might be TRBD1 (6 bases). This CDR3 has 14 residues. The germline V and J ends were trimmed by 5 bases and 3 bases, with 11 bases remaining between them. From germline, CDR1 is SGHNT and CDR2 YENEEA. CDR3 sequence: CASSLGDNYNEQFF. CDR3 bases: TGTGCCAGCAGCCTCGGGGACAACTACAATGAGCAGTTCTTC.

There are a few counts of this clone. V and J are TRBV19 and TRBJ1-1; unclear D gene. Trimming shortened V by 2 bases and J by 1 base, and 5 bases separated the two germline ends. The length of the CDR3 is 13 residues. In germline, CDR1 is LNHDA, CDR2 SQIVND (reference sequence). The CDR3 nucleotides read TGTGCCAGTAGTATATCCCAGAACACTGAAGCTTTCTTT. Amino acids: CASSISQNTEAFF.

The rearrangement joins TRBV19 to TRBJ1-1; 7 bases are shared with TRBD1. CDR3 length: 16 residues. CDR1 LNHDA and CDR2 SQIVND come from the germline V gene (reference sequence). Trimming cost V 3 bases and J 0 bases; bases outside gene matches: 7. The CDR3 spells CASSITGDLMNTEAFF. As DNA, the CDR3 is TGTGCCAGTAGTATTACAGGGGATCTCATGAACACTGAAGCTTTCTTT.

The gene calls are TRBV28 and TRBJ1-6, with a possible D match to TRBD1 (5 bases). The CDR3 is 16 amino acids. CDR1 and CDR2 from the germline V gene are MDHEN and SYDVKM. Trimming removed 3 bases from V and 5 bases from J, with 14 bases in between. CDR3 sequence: CASSFFPGNNNSPLHF. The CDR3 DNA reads TGTGCCAGCAGTTTTTTTCCAGGGAATAATAATTCACCCCTCCACTTT.

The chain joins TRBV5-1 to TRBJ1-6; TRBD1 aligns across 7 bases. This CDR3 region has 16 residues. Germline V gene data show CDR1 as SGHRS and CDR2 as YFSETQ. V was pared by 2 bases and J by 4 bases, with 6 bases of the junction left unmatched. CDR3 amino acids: CASSFYPGQYNSPLHF. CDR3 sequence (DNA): TGCGCCAGCAGCTTTTACCCGGGACAGTATAATTCACCCCTCCACTTT.

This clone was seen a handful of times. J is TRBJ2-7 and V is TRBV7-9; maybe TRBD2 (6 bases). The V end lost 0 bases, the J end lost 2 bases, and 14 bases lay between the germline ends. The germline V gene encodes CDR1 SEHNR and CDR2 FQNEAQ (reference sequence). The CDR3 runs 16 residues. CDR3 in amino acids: CASSLAQGSGPYEQYF. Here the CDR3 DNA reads TGTGCCAGCAGCTTAGCGCAGGGTAGCGGCCCCTACGAGCAGTACTTC.

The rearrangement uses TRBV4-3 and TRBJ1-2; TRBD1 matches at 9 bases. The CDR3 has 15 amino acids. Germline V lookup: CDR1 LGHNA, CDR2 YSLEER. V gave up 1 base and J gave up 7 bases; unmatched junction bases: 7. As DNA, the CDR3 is TGCGCCAGCAGCCAAGCCTTACAGGGGGCGATTGGCTACACCTTC. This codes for CASSQALQGAIGYTF.

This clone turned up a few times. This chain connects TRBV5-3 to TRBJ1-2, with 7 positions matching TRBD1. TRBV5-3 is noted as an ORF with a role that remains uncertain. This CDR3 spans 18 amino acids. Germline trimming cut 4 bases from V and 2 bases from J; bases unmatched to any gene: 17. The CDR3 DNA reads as TGTGCCAGAAGCCACACAGTGGGTGACAGGGAAGGGAACTATGGCTACACCTTC. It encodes CARSHTVGDREGNYGYTF.

The CDR3 sequence: CSVERGGQDTQYF. CDR3 DNA: TGCAGCGTTGAAAGGGGGGGGCAAGATACGCAGTATTTT. This rearrangement joins TRBV29-1 to TRBJ2-3; D might be TRBD2 (7 bases). The germline V gene encodes CDR1 SQVTM and CDR2 ANQGSEA. The CDR3 totals 13 residues. V was cut by 2 bases and J by 5 bases, with 11 bases left in between.

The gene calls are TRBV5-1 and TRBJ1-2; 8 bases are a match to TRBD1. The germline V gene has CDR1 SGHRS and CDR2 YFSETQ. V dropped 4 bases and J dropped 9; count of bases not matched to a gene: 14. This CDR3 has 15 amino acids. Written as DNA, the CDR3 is TGCGCCAGCAGCGGACTAGGCGGACAGGGAGGGCGCTACACCTTC. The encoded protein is CASSGLGGQGGRYTF.

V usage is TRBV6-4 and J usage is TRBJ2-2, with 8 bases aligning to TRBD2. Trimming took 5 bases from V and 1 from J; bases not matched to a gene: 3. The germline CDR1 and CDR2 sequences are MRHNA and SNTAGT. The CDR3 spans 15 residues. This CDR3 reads CASSPSGGNTGELFF. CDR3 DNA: TGTGCCAGCAGTCCAAGCGGGGGGAACACCGGGGAGCTGTTTTTT.

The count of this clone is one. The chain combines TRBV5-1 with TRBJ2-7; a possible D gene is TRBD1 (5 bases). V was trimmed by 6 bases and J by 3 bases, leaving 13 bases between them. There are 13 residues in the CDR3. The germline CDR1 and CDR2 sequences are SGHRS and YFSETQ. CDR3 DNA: TGCGCCAGCAAGGGGCAGGGCCGCTACGAGCAGTACTTC. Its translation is CASKGQGRYEQYF.